This T cell receptor (beta chain) was recorded in a study of shared clonotypes between healthy human individuals. The CDR3 extends over 14 amino acids. The V gene's germline CDR1 is SGDLS and CDR2 YYNGEE. V was clipped by 4 bases and J by 7 bases, with 14 bases between them. Data came from immunoSEQ multiplex PCR; TCRdb stores just in-frame clones and leaves some out. The sample includes fewer than 1.6 million clones, 98% to 99% of them seen just once. There were no recent acute infections or vaccinations among the donors, who were healthy HIV-negative adults. This TCR was recovered from a man aged 30 to 45 in good health. The sequenced sample was naive CD4+ T cells sorted from blood. Subset indicated: CD45RA+ positively selected. This rearrangement joins TRBV9 to TRBJ2-2, with D maybe TRBD1 (6 bases). DNA for the CDR3: TGTGCCAGCAGCCCACAGGGAATTATCGGGGAGCTGTTTTTT. Translation gives CASSPQGIIGELFF.